These 18 T cell receptor beta chains were sequenced from one sample in a study of PD-1 blockade in classical Hodgkin lymphoma. Measured with immunoSEQ multiplex PCR; TCRdb has only the in-frame clones, and not every one. The sample records around 150,000 clones, about 81% being singletons. Autologous stem cell transplantation was followed by relapse in every patient, and brentuximab vedotin exposure varied. The sequences come from peripheral blood mononuclear cells (PBMCs), collected before the second cycle of nivolumab. The receptors shown here come from a human donor with classical Hodgkin lymphoma.

The rearrangement joins TRBV6-5 to TRBJ2-3; a weak D match, TRBD2 (6 bases). The germline V gene has CDR1 MNHEY and CDR2 SVGAGI. V lost 8 bases and J lost 1, with 16 bases in between. The CDR3 loop spans 15 amino acids. Here the CDR3 DNA reads TGTGCCAGCGGGCGGGGAAAGAGAGGCACAGATACGCAGTATTTT. It is translated as CASGRGKRGTDTQYF.

This chain links TRBV6-4 with TRBJ2-3; tentatively, D is TRBD1 (5 bases). Germline V gene data show CDR1 as MRHNA and CDR2 as SNTAGT. The CDR3 contains 15 residues. The ends were cut back, 3 bases at V and 3 bases at J, with 13 bases in the middle. The CDR3 DNA reads TGTGCCAGCAGTGAATCAGGGCAACCGACAGATACGCAGTATTTT. It yields the protein CASSESGQPTDTQYF.

The chain is built from TRBV30 and TRBJ1-4; D is unclear. CDR1 is GTSNPN and CDR2 is SVGIG in the germline V gene (reference sequence). The CDR3 is made up of 13 amino acids. Trimming took 2 bases from V and 8 from J, leaving 12 bases between them. The CDR3 DNA is TGTGCCTGGAGTCCATCTACTGGGGAAAAACTGTTTTTT. This translates into CAWSPSTGEKLFF.

The J gene is TRBJ1-2, the V gene TRBV6-5; D is perhaps TRBD1 (5 bases). Trimming shortened V by 4 bases and J by 6 bases, and 18 bases separated the two germline ends. CDR1 is MNHEY, CDR2 SVGAGI, per germline. The CDR3 is 15 residues long. CDR3 DNA sequence: TGTGCCAGCAGTTTTACCGGGAGGCCGGGGGATGGCTACACCTTC. Residues: CASSFTGRPGDGYTF.

The chain couples TRBV2 to TRBJ2-1; possible D gene TRBD2, 6 bases. The CDR3 is made up of 16 amino acids. Trimming stripped 5 bases from V and 9 bases from J, with 23 bases between. CDR1 SNHLY and CDR2 FYNNEI come from the germline V gene. CDR3: CASSNQKRAEIVEQFF. The DNA of the CDR3 is TGTGCCAGCAGTAATCAGAAGCGGGCGGAAATAGTTGAGCAGTTCTTC.

This sequence joins TRBV6-4 and TRBJ1-2; 8 nucleotides match TRBD1. With 0 bases clipped from V and 6 bases from J, the junction kept 6 bases outside the gene matches. The CDR3 length is 15 residues. The V gene's germline CDR1 is MRHNA and CDR2 SNTAGT. The DNA of the CDR3 is TGTGCCAGCAGTGACTCGTTAGGACAGGGTAATGGCTACACCTTC. This sequence encodes CASSDSLGQGNGYTF.

The chain joins TRBV6-6 to TRBJ2-3; 9 nucleotides match TRBD2. The germline CDR1 and CDR2 sequences are MNHNY and SVGAGI (reference sequence). With V trimmed by 6 bases and J by 6 bases, 13 bases remained unmatched. This CDR3 spans 16 amino acids. The CDR3 loop is CASSPGLAPGQDTQYF. The CDR3, as DNA: TGTGCCAGCAGCCCCGGACTAGCGCCAGGTCAGGATACGCAGTATTTT.

The CDR3 DNA reads as TGTGCCAGTAGCGCGGACCGGGGCGTCCCCGGGGAGCTGTTTTTT. The encoded protein is CASSADRGVPGELFF. The V call is TRBV19, the J call TRBJ2-2; tentatively, D is TRBD1 or TRBD2 (5 bases each). CDR3 length: 15 amino acids. Trimming took off 6 bases at V and 6 bases at J, with 17 bases between the two ends. Per germline, CDR1 LNHDA and CDR2 SQIVND (reference sequence).

The V call is TRBV18, the J call TRBJ2-5; 11 nucleotides match TRBD1. The V segment lost 2 bases and the J segment 5 bases; nucleotides outside the gene matches: 7. The germline gives CDR1 KGHSH, CDR2 LQKENI. The CDR3 contains 16 residues. CDR3 amino acids: CASSPTRTGGNETQYF. CDR3 in DNA: TGTGCCAGCTCACCAACCCGGACAGGGGGCAATGAGACCCAGTACTTC.

This clone came up once. J is TRBJ2-3 and V is TRBV4-1, with TRBD2 matching over 9 bases. Germline CDR1 MGHRA, CDR2 YSYEKL. V lost 4 bases to trimming and J lost 5 bases; unmatched junction nucleotides: 4. This CDR3 has 14 amino acids. The CDR3 spells CASSLSGREDTQYF. The CDR3 region has the DNA TGCGCCAGCAGCCTTAGCGGGAGAGAAGATACGCAGTATTTT.

This sequence joins TRBV6-4 and TRBJ1-1; a weak D match, TRBD1 (6 bases). V gave up 8 bases and J gave up 4 bases, with 14 bases separating them. The CDR3 totals 13 residues. Germline CDR1 and CDR2: MRHNA and SNTAGT. The CDR3 region has the DNA TGTGCCAGCGCGAACAGGGAGGGCACTGAAGCTTTCTTT. Translating it yields CASANREGTEAFF.

V is TRBV7-6 and J is TRBJ2-1; D gene ambiguous. The CDR3 is 13 residues long. Germline assignment: CDR1 SGHVS and CDR2 FNYEAQ. Trimming pared 3 bases from V and 7 bases from J, leaving 10 bases between. CDR3 in DNA: TGTGCCAGCAGCTTGGGCGGTGGGAATGAGCAGTTCTTC. Translating gives CASSLGGGNEQFF.

The V and J genes are TRBV29-1 and TRBJ2-4; D is possibly TRBD1 (6 bases). The ends were cut back, 4 bases at V and 2 bases at J, with 9 bases in the middle. Germline CDR1 SQVTM, CDR2 ANQGSEA. CDR3 length: 13 residues. CDR3 bases: TGCAGCGTTGTACAGGGAACCAAAAACATTCAGTACTTC. Its protein is CSVVQGTKNIQYF. Full variable domain (rest looked up from reference TRBV29-1 and TRBJ2-4): SAVISQKPSRDICQRGTSLTIQCQVDSQVTMMFWYRQQPGQSLTLIATANQGSEATYESGFVIDKFPISRPNLTFSTLTVSNMSPEDSSIYLCSVVQGTKNIQYFGAGTRLSVL.

A remark on this clone: Within the sample, other DNA sequences also encode this same CDR3. V gene TRBV5-1 combines with J gene TRBJ2-5; no reliable D call. The CDR3 spans 11 residues. The V gene's germline CDR1 is SGHRS and CDR2 YFSETQ. Trimming stripped 1 base from V and 5 bases from J, with 3 bases between. This CDR3 is CASSLRETQYF. CDR3 nucleotide sequence: TGCGCCAGCAGCTTGCGGGAGACCCAGTACTTC.

This clone was seen just once. The chain links TRBV5-8 to TRBJ2-1; D may be TRBD2 (6 bases). The CDR3 runs to 13 residues. Germline CDR1 reads SGHTS; CDR2 reads YDEGEE. With 4 bases removed from V and 12 bases from J, the gap between germline ends came to 17 bases. The CDR3 DNA sequence: TGTGCCAGCAGCGAGTTTCCCGGGGGAGGGCAGTTCTTC. Translation: CASSEFPGGGQFF.

This chain joins TRBV10-3 and TRBJ2-5; unclear D gene. This CDR3 has 14 amino acids. Germline lookup yields CDR1 ENHRY and CDR2 SYGVKD. V was clipped by 0 bases and J by 1 base, with 6 bases between them. CDR3 protein: CAISESEFQETQYF. As DNA, the CDR3 is TGTGCCATCAGTGAGTCAGAATTCCAAGAGACCCAGTACTTC.

The rearrangement joins TRBV5-1 to TRBJ1-2, with D tentatively TRBD1 (6 bases). V gave up 0 bases and J gave up 2 bases, with 11 bases separating them. Germline V CDR1 and CDR2: SGHRS, YFSETQ. This CDR3 has 15 amino acids. The CDR3 DNA is TGCGCCAGCAGCTTGGGTGGGGGCATCAACTATGGCTACACCTTC. Translating gives CASSLGGGINYGYTF.

Here the CDR3 reads CASSPGGPGEQYF. The DNA of the CDR3 is TGTGCCAGCTCACCTGGGGGGCCAGGCGAGCAGTACTTC. The chain combines TRBV18 with TRBJ2-7; perhaps D is TRBD1 or TRBD2 (6 bases each). CDR1 and CDR2 (germline): KGHSH, LQKENI. This CDR3 region has 13 residues. V lost 3 bases and J lost 6, with 12 bases in between.